One and the same sample provided the 29 T cell receptor beta chains below, sequenced in a study of blood T cell repertoires in COVID-19. Data came from immunoSEQ multiplex PCR; TCRdb stores just in-frame clones and leaves some out. The table shows about 86,000 clones, with around 85% occurring only once. Input material: peripheral blood. The receptors originated from a man aged 45 to 65 with acute or convalescent COVID-19.

The V gene is TRBV27, the J gene TRBJ2-3, with a possible D match to TRBD1 (6 bases). Trimming pared 4 bases from V and 4 bases from J, leaving 12 bases between. Germline CDR1 is MNHEY and CDR2 is SMNVEV (reference sequence). The CDR3 is 14 residues long. In DNA, the CDR3 is TGTGCCAGCAGTTCCAGACAGGCCTCAGATACGCAGTATTTT. Protein product: CASSSRQASDTQYF.

This clone was seen just once. The chain carries TRBV9 and TRBJ2-2, with TRBD1 matching 10 bases. This CDR3 is 14 amino acids long. V shed 4 bases, J shed 5 bases, and the junction held 2 bases outside the gene matches. Germline CDR1 SGDLS, CDR2 YYNGEE. CDR3 residues: CASSWTGGTGELFF. The CDR3 DNA is TGTGCCAGCAGCTGGACAGGGGGGACCGGGGAGCTGTTTTTT.

The V call is TRBV6-5, the J call TRBJ2-7; 8 positions agree with TRBD1. Per germline, CDR1 MNHEY and CDR2 SVGAGI. The CDR3 totals 15 residues. J was trimmed by 3 bases and V by 0 bases; bases with no gene match: 4. The CDR3 is CASSYSTGAVYEQYF. The CDR3 DNA is TGTGCCAGCAGTTACTCGACAGGGGCGGTCTACGAGCAGTACTTC.

The rearrangement uses TRBV7-2 and TRBJ2-7; TRBD2 is a possible D gene (6 bases). The ends were cut back, 3 bases at V and 13 bases at J, with 13 bases in the middle. The CDR3 loop spans 11 amino acids. Germline loops: CDR1 SGHTA, CDR2 FQGNSA. CDR3 DNA: TGTGCCAGCAGCTTGTCCGGGACTCCATACTTC. This sequence encodes CASSLSGTPYF.

This sequence joins TRBV28 and TRBJ2-5; D perhaps matches TRBD2 (5 bases). The CDR3 has 16 amino acids. Germline values: CDR1 MDHEN, CDR2 SYDVKM. The V gene lost 2 bases and the J gene lost 1 base, with 14 bases spanning the gap. Written as DNA, the CDR3 is TGTGCCAGCAGTTTACCGGGCCTAGCTACCCAAGAGACCCAGTACTTC. Translated, it gives CASSLPGLATQETQYF. The full variable domain, rest sourced from reference TRBV28 and TRBJ2-5, is DVKVTQSSRYLVKRTGEKVFLECVQDMDHENMFWYRQDPGLGLRLIYFSYDVKMKEKGDIPEGYSVSREKKERFSLILESASTNQTSMYLCASSLPGLATQETQYFGPGTRLLVL.

Notes on this clone: The junction shows a germline mismatch at one end, possibly a read error. CDR3 in DNA: TGTGCCAGCAGAATAGGACAGGGGCCTGTTGTTTTT. Its protein is CASRIGQGPVVF. The chain is built from TRBV12-3 or TRBV12-4 and TRBJ1-4, with 9 bases lining up with TRBD1. The CDR3 covers 12 residues.

V and J are TRBV5-1 and TRBJ1-3; the match to TRBD1 covers 7 bases. V was clipped by 2 bases and J by 0 bases; unmatched bases: 8. CDR3 size: 17 residues. Germline CDR1 and CDR2: SGHRS and YFSETQ. The CDR3 loop reads CASSLSGTANSGNTIYF. The CDR3, as DNA: TGCGCCAGCAGCTTATCCGGGACAGCGAACTCTGGAAACACCATATATTTT.

The chain links TRBV3-1 (or the pseudogene TRBV3-2) to TRBJ2-1; TRBD2 matches at 7 bases. CDR3 length: 12 amino acids. From germline, CDR1 is LGHDT and CDR2 YNNKEL (reference sequence). V lost 3 bases, J lost 13 bases, and 6 bases stayed unmatched. The CDR3 DNA follows: TGTGCCAGCAGCCAGTCCGGGACTACACAGTTCTTC. Translated, it gives CASSQSGTTQFF.

J is TRBJ1-5 and V is TRBV7-2; no reliable D call. V shed 7 bases and J shed 3 bases, with 13 bases lying between them. Germline V gene lookup returns CDR1 SGHTA and CDR2 FQGNSA. CDR3 size: 14 residues. Written as DNA, the CDR3 is TGTGCCAGCAATGAGGGAAGGAACAATCAGCCCCAGCATTTT. This codes for CASNEGRNNQPQHF.

The chain joins TRBV6-5 to TRBJ2-7, with D possibly being TRBD2 (7 bases). Between the trimmed V and J ends, which lost 6 bases and 1 base, there was a span of 16 bases. The length of the CDR3 is 15 residues. The germline V gene has CDR1 MNHEY and CDR2 SVGAGI. The CDR3 loop reads CASSLGGGASYEQYF. The CDR3 DNA reads as TGTGCCAGCAGCCTAGGGGGGGGCGCTTCCTACGAGCAGTACTTC.

This sequence joins TRBV7-8 and TRBJ1-4; D gene ambiguous. The length of the CDR3 is 14 residues. With 3 bases removed from V and 7 bases from J, the gap between germline ends came to 12 bases. Germline-derived CDR1 and CDR2 are SGHVS and FQNEAQ. The CDR3 loop is CASSFTGLGEKLFF. In DNA form, the CDR3 reads TGTGCCAGCAGCTTCACGGGGTTAGGTGAAAAACTGTTTTTT.

DNA for the CDR3: TGTGCCAGCAGTTTACAAGGGGCCAAGCATGAAAAACTGTTTTTT. It yields the protein CASSLQGAKHEKLFF. The rearrangement links TRBV27 to TRBJ1-4; TRBD1 might be the D (5 bases). CDR1 and CDR2 from the germline V gene are MNHEY and SMNVEV (reference sequence). This CDR3 is 15 amino acids long. Trimming removed 2 bases at V and 6 bases at J, with 13 bases between.

The gene calls are TRBV29-1 and TRBJ2-5, with 9 positions matching TRBD2. J lost 0 bases, V lost 4 bases, and 9 bases had no gene match. CDR3 length: 16 residues. In germline, CDR1 is SQVTM, CDR2 ANQGSEA. DNA for the CDR3: TGCAGCGTTGGGGTAGGCGGGAGGGAGTACCAAGAGACCCAGTACTTC. Its translation: CSVGVGGREYQETQYF.

This clone is a singleton in its sample. The V and J genes are TRBV6-5 and TRBJ1-2, with unresolved D. The ends were cut back, 6 bases at V and 3 bases at J, with 11 bases in the middle. This CDR3 has 13 residues. The germline V gene encodes CDR1 MNHEY and CDR2 SVGAGI. The CDR3 region is CASRPNEDYGYTF. The CDR3, as DNA: TGTGCCAGCAGACCCAATGAGGACTATGGCTACACCTTC.

The V and J genes are TRBV27 and TRBJ1-2; the match to TRBD1 covers 11 bases. Losses at the gene ends were 6 bases for V and 6 bases for J; bases not matched to a gene: 6. Per the germline V gene, CDR1 is MNHEY and CDR2 is SMNVEV (reference sequence). CDR3 length: 14 residues. The CDR3 DNA reads TGTGCCAGCAGGAGGACAGGGGGCGGAGATGGCTACACCTTC. This encodes CASRRTGGGDGYTF.

The chain uses TRBV6-1 and TRBJ2-7; 10 bases agree with TRBD1. This CDR3 contains 16 residues. After removal of 4 bases from V and 1 base from J, the junction contained 7 bases not matched to a gene. The germline gives CDR1 MNHNS, CDR2 SASEGT. The CDR3 sequence is CASSGRQGAGSYEQYF. CDR3 bases: TGTGCCAGCAGTGGTAGACAGGGGGCTGGGTCCTACGAGCAGTACTTC.

This chain connects TRBV5-4 to TRBJ2-5; 12 nucleotides agree with TRBD2. V shed 4 bases and J 3 bases; nucleotides not matched to a gene: 13. Per the germline V gene, CDR1 is SGHNT and CDR2 is YYREEE (reference sequence). The CDR3 has 18 residues. The CDR3, as DNA: TGTGCCAGCAGCCCCAGCCTGCTAGCGGGAGGGGTGAAAGAGACCCAGTACTTC. Residues: CASSPSLLAGGVKETQYF.

This chain connects TRBV24-1 to TRBJ1-2, with TRBD1 matching over 8 bases. J was trimmed by 8 bases and V by 2 bases; bases with no gene match: 9. CDR3 length: 15 amino acids. CDR1 KGHDR and CDR2 SFDVKD come from the germline V gene. CDR3 in DNA: TGTGCCACCAGTGATTCCCCAAGCGGACAGGGAGGCTACACCTTC. Protein sequence: CATSDSPSGQGGYTF.

The chain couples TRBV6-6 to TRBJ2-5; 8 nucleotides align to TRBD1. V shed 5 bases and J 3 bases; nucleotides not matched to a gene: 11. There are 16 residues in the CDR3. Germline CDR1 and CDR2: MNHNY and SVGAGI (reference sequence). The CDR3 DNA reads as TGTGCCAGCAGTACCCGACAGGGGAAAGCGGAAGAGACCCAGTACTTC. It specifies CASSTRQGKAEETQYF.

V is TRBV12-3 or TRBV12-4 and J is TRBJ2-1; D perhaps matches TRBD2 (5 bases). The CDR3 spans 13 residues. The V and J ends lost 3 bases and 5 bases respectively, with 8 bases between them. Here the CDR3 DNA reads TGTGCCAGCAGTTTCAGCGGCGACAATGAGCAGTTCTTC. Translation: CASSFSGDNEQFF.

The gene calls are TRBV6-2 or TRBV6-3 and TRBJ2-5; 7 positions agree with TRBD2. Germline CDR1 reads MNHEY; CDR2 reads SVGEGT. The CDR3 contains 17 residues. V lost 2 bases to trimming and J lost 2 bases; unmatched junction nucleotides: 11. The CDR3, as DNA: TGTGCCAGCAGTTACGCCCTAGCGGTTCGAGAGCAAGAGACCCAGTACTTC. It specifies CASSYALAVREQETQYF.

Concerning this clone itself: Compared with germline, one end of the junction differs, possibly owing to a read error. The chain recombines TRBV6-4 with TRBJ1-1, with D possibly TRBD1 on 5 matching bases. This CDR3 is built from 14 residues. Germline loops: CDR1 MRHNA, CDR2 SNTAGT. Here the CDR3 reads CASSTQESNAEAFF. The CDR3 DNA reads TGTGCCAGCAGTACACAGGAGTCGAACGCTGAAGCTTTCTTT.

The rearrangement joins TRBV7-6 to TRBJ2-6; 8 bases are a match to TRBD1. Germline V gene sequence: CDR1 SGHVS, CDR2 FNYEAQ. CDR3 length: 16 amino acids. V lost 5 bases and J lost 1; bases outside the gene matches: 4. The CDR3 sequence is CASSTTGGSGANVLTF. For the CDR3, the DNA is TGTGCCAGCAGCACAACAGGGGGGTCTGGGGCCAACGTCCTGACTTTC.

The V gene is TRBV12-3 or TRBV12-4, the J gene TRBJ1-2; TRBD1 might be the D (5 bases). CDR3 length: 13 amino acids. The ends were cut back, 2 bases at V and 4 bases at J, with 8 bases in the middle. The CDR3 loop is CASSLTTVYGYTF. CDR3 DNA: TGTGCCAGCAGTTTAACGACAGTCTATGGCTACACCTTC.

This chain links TRBV11-3 with TRBJ2-3; 9 bases are shared with TRBD1. CDR1 and CDR2 (germline): SGHNT, YENEEA. The V segment lost 3 bases and the J segment 6 bases; nucleotides outside the gene matches: 10. The CDR3 totals 16 residues. The CDR3 reads CASSLSSGQGRDTQYF. The CDR3 DNA sequence: TGTGCCAGCAGCTTGAGTTCGGGACAGGGCAGGGATACGCAGTATTTT.

The chain has TRBV18 and TRBJ1-1; 10 bases line up with TRBD1. Trimming removed 2 bases from V and 0 bases from J; junction bases left unmatched: 3. Germline values: CDR1 KGHSH, CDR2 LQKENI. CDR3 length equals 16 residues. CDR3 loop: CASSPGDRGMNTEAFF. CDR3 bases: TGTGCCAGCTCACCAGGGGACAGGGGTATGAACACTGAAGCTTTCTTT.

The chain has TRBV18 and TRBJ1-3, with 9 bases identical to TRBD1. Germline V gene lookup returns CDR1 KGHSH and CDR2 LQKENI. The ends lost 4 bases at V and 0 bases at J; junction bases unmatched: 7. The CDR3 has 17 residues. CDR3 protein: CASSLSGTGISGNTIYF. DNA of the CDR3: TGTGCCAGCTCACTTTCCGGGACAGGGATCTCTGGAAACACCATATATTTT. The full variable domain, completed using reference TRBV18 and TRBJ1-3, is NAGVMQNPRHLVRRRGQEARLRCSPMKGHSHVYWYRQLPEEGLKFMVYLQKENIIDESGMPKERFSAEFPKEGPSILRIQQVVRGDSAAYFCASSLSGTGISGNTIYFGEGSWLTVV.

The rearrangement joins TRBV6-5 to TRBJ1-4; 7 bases line up with TRBD1. CDR1 MNHEY and CDR2 SVGAGI come from the germline V gene. The CDR3 covers 15 residues. J was trimmed by 6 bases and V by 2 bases; bases with no gene match: 6. In DNA, the CDR3 is TGTGCCAGCAGTTACGGATCAGGGGGTTATGAAAAACTGTTTTTT. Protein: CASSYGSGGYEKLFF.

The chain employs TRBV5-5 and TRBJ2-7, with 12 bases identical to TRBD2. The junction had 5 bases not matched to a gene; V was cut back by 5 bases and J by 2 bases. Germline-derived CDR1 and CDR2 are SGHKS and YYEKEE (reference sequence). This CDR3 contains 15 residues. CDR3 in DNA: TGTGCCAGCAGGTACCTAGCGGGGGGGACCTACGAGCAGTACTTC. Its translation is CASRYLAGGTYEQYF.